These 18 T cell receptor beta chains were sequenced from one sample in a study of cytomegalovirus exposure and HLA in healthy donors. The PCR was carried out with 60 Vbeta primers and 13 Jbeta primers. TCRdb's copy holds only in-frame clones and misses some; the assay was immunoSEQ multiplex PCR. Altogether roughly 130,000 clones are present, 80% being singletons, with the ten largest covering roughly 3.5%. Source material: PBMCs. These receptor sequences come from a male donor in good health and CMV-seronegative.

The chain recombines TRBV4-1 with TRBJ2-2; 11 positions agree with TRBD2. Germline V gene sequence: CDR1 MGHRA, CDR2 YSYEKL. V dropped 1 base and J dropped 6; count of bases not matched to a gene: 1. The CDR3 consists of 15 residues. The CDR3 nucleotides are TGCGCCAGCAGCCAAGTAGCGGGAGGGGCCGGGGAGCTGTTTTTT. It yields the protein CASSQVAGGAGELFF.

The chain combines TRBV30 with TRBJ1-6, with a weak D call TRBD1 (5 bases). Germline CDR1 GTSNPN, CDR2 SVGIG (reference sequence). V lost 2 bases and J 11 bases, leaving 16 bases between the germline ends. This CDR3 contains 14 residues. CDR3 DNA: TGTGCCTGGAGTCCCAGGGCCGGCGGAACACCCCTCCACTTT. It specifies CAWSPRAGGTPLHF.

The rearrangement uses TRBV5-4 and TRBJ2-2, with D perhaps matching TRBD2 (6 bases). CDR1 is SGHNT, CDR2 YYREEE, per germline (reference sequence). The germline V and J ends were trimmed by 4 bases and 4 bases, with 20 bases remaining between them. The CDR3 is 17 amino acids. CDR3 protein: CASSPGGGWEFTGELFF. The CDR3 DNA reads as TGTGCCAGCAGCCCCGGGGGAGGTTGGGAATTCACCGGGGAGCTGTTTTTT.

This chain uses TRBV5-1 with TRBJ2-2; the D is unclear. The CDR3 runs to 12 residues. V lost 4 bases to trimming and J lost 3 bases, with 4 bases between them. In germline, CDR1 is SGHRS, CDR2 YFSETQ. Here the CDR3 reads CASSLDTGELFF. For the CDR3, the DNA is TGCGCCAGCAGCCTAGACACCGGGGAGCTGTTTTTT. Full variable domain (rest looked up from reference TRBV5-1 and TRBJ2-2): KAGVTQTPRYLIKTRGQQVTLSCSPISGHRSVSWYQQTPGQGLQFLFEYFSETQRNKGNFPGRFSGRQFSNSRSEMNVSTLELGDSALYLCASSLDTGELFFGEGSRLTVL.

The chain recombines TRBV5-5 with TRBJ1-5; 8 bases line up with TRBD1. Germline-derived CDR1 and CDR2 are SGHKS and YYEKEE (reference sequence). J gave up 10 bases and V 7 bases, and 19 bases lay outside the gene matches. CDR3 length: 16 amino acids. CDR3 sequence reads: CASQRRSGQGVLPQHF. Here the CDR3 DNA reads TGTGCCAGCCAGCGTAGATCAGGACAGGGAGTGCTACCCCAGCATTTT.

The rearrangement joins TRBV21-1 to TRBJ1-6. TRBV21-1 is assigned pseudogene status. The CDR3 spans 16 residues. The CDR3 bases are TGTGCCAGCAGCAAAATTGGAGCACGGTATAATTCACCCCTCCACTTT. Its translation: CASSKIGARYNSPLHF.

The CDR3 nucleotides read TGTGCCAGCAGCATCACTAGCGGGGGGTTATACGAGCAGTACTTC. This sequence encodes CASSITSGGLYEQYF. The chain is built from TRBV7-2 and TRBJ2-7; 12 bases match TRBD2. Germline V gene lookup returns CDR1 SGHTA and CDR2 FQGNSA. This CDR3 is 15 amino acids long. J lost 4 bases, V lost 5 bases, and 6 bases had no gene match.

The chain carries TRBV27 and TRBJ2-1, with TRBD2 matching 9 bases. The CDR3 sequence is 15 residues long. Germline-derived CDR1 and CDR2 are MNHEY and SMNVEV (reference sequence). The junction had 7 bases not matched to a gene; V was cut back by 6 bases and J by 4 bases. This CDR3 is CASSISGSLYNEQFF. DNA for the CDR3: TGTGCCAGCAGCATTAGCGGGAGTCTGTACAATGAGCAGTTCTTC.

The chain links TRBV4-1 to TRBJ1-5; D might be TRBD1 (5 bases). The CDR3 spans 15 residues. Germline-derived CDR1 and CDR2 are MGHRA and YSYEKL. Trimming cost V 4 bases and J 6 bases, with 16 bases left between them. CDR3 nucleotide sequence: TGCGCCAGCAGCCGAGACAGACGGGGGGGTCAGCCCCAGCATTTT. As protein: CASSRDRRGGQPQHF.

The chain is built from TRBV4-2 and TRBJ2-7; 9 bases are shared with TRBD2. This CDR3 is built from 16 residues. The junction had 8 bases not matched to a gene; V was cut back by 0 bases and J by 5 bases. Germline V lookup: CDR1 LGHNA, CDR2 YNFKEQ. For the CDR3, the DNA is TGTGCCAGCAGCCAAGATGGGAGTAGCGGGAGAGACGAGCAGTACTTC. This encodes CASSQDGSSGRDEQYF.

The rearrangement uses TRBV6-5 and TRBJ1-2, with D hard to call. The CDR3 covers 15 residues. Germline V gene data show CDR1 as MNHEY and CDR2 as SVGAGI. V was cut by 3 bases and J by 8 bases, with 19 bases left in between. The CDR3 DNA sequence: TGTGCCAGCAGTTATTCTCCTACCCAGAGCGGGGGCTACACCTTC. Translating gives CASSYSPTQSGGYTF.

The chain carries TRBV5-1 and TRBJ2-3; 8 nucleotides match TRBD1. The V and J ends lost 2 bases and 4 bases, in that order; junction bases with no gene match: 6. The germline gives CDR1 SGHRS, CDR2 YFSETQ. There are 15 residues in the CDR3. The CDR3 sequence is CASSLQGVISDTQYF. CDR3 nucleotides: TGCGCCAGCAGCTTACAGGGGGTCATATCAGATACGCAGTATTTT.

This clone has more than one count but fewer than ten. V gene TRBV30 combines with J gene TRBJ2-7, with 9 nucleotides matching TRBD2. This CDR3 comprises 16 residues. Trimming at V came to 0 bases and at J to 0 bases, leaving 6 bases not matched to a gene. The germline CDR1 and CDR2 sequences are GTSNPN and SVGIG (reference sequence). CDR3 in amino acids: CAWSVEREATSYEQYF. In DNA, the CDR3 is TGTGCCTGGAGTGTCGAGCGGGAGGCGACCTCCTACGAGCAGTACTTC.

The chain has TRBV9 and TRBJ2-5; no definite D call. V was trimmed by 0 bases and J by 4 bases, leaving 13 bases between them. CDR1 SGDLS and CDR2 YYNGEE come from the germline V gene. The CDR3 is 15 amino acids. The CDR3 spells CASSVEATTGETQYF. In DNA form, the CDR3 reads TGTGCCAGCAGCGTAGAGGCCACTACGGGAGAGACCCAGTACTTC.

This clone occurred a few times. The chain links TRBV6-1 to TRBJ2-7, with D possibly TRBD2 on 6 matching bases. This CDR3 comprises 14 residues. The germline V and J ends were trimmed by 3 bases and 5 bases, with 14 bases remaining between them. CDR1 and CDR2 (germline): MNHNS, SASEGT. The CDR3 DNA reads TGTGCCAGCAGTGACCGACTAGAATCGCACGAGCAGTACTTC. Protein product: CASSDRLESHEQYF.

The V and J genes are TRBV19 and TRBJ1-2, with D possibly matching TRBD1 (5 bases). The CDR3 is made up of 15 amino acids. Trimming removed 3 bases at V and 8 bases at J, with 19 bases between. Germline V gene sequence: CDR1 LNHDA, CDR2 SQIVND (reference sequence). The CDR3 bases are TGTGCCAGTAGTATCGCCGGGGGGATAAACGGGGGCTACACCTTC. It specifies CASSIAGGINGGYTF.

This clone has more than one count but fewer than ten. The gene calls are TRBV7-8 and TRBJ1-4; 7 bases agree with TRBD1. Germline trimming cut 5 bases from V and 4 bases from J; bases unmatched to any gene: 1. CDR1 and CDR2 from the germline V gene are SGHVS and FQNEAQ. This CDR3 has 13 amino acids. The DNA for the CDR3 is TGTGCCAGCAGCCGGGACAGTAATGAAAAACTGTTTTTT. Residues: CASSRDSNEKLFF. The full variable domain, with the rest looked up from reference TRBV7-8 and TRBJ1-4, is GAGVSQSPRYKVAKRGQDVALRCDPISGHVSLFWYQQALGQGPEFLTYFQNEAQLDKSGLPSDRFFAERPEGSVSTLKIQRTQQEDSAVYLCASSRDSNEKLFFGSGTQLSVL.

For the CDR3, the DNA is TGTGCCAGCAGCCTCTCCACCAGGGGGGACCAGCCCCAGCATTTT. The encoded protein is CASSLSTRGDQPQHF. The rearrangement links TRBV4-2 to TRBJ1-5; 7 nucleotides line up with TRBD1. The CDR3 extends over 15 amino acids. Trimming removed 4 bases from V and 7 bases from J; junction bases left unmatched: 10. Germline CDR1 reads LGHNA; CDR2 reads YNFKEQ.